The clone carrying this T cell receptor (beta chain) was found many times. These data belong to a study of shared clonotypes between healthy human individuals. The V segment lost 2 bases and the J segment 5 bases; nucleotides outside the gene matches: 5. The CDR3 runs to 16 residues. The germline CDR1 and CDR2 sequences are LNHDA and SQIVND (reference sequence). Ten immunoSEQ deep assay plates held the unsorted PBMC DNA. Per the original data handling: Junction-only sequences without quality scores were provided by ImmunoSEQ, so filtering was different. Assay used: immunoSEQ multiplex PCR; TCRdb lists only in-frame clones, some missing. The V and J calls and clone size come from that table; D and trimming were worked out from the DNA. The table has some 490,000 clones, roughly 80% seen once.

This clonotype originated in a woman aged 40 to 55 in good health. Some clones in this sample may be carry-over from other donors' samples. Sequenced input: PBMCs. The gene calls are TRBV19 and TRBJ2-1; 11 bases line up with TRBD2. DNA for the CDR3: TGTGCCAGTAGTATACTAGCGGGAGGTGGGAACAATGAGCAGTTCTTC. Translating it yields CASSILAGGGNNEQFF.